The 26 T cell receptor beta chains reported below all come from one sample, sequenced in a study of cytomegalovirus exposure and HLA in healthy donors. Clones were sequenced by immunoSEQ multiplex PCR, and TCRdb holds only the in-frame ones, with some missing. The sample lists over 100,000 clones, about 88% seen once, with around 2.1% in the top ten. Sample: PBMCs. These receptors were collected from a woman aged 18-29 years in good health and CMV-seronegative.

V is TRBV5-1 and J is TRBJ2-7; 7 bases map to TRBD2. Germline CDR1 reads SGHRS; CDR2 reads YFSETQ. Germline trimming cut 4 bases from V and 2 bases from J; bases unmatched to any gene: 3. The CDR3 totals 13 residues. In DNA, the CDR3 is TGCGCCAGCAGCCCGGGGGGAACCTACGAGCAGTACTTC. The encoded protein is CASSPGGTYEQYF.

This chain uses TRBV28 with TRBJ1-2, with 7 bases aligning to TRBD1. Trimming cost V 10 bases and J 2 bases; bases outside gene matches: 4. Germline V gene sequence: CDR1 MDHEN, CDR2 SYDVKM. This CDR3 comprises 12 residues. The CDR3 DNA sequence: TGTGCCATCGCGACAGGGAACTATGGCTACACCTTC. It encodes CAIATGNYGYTF.

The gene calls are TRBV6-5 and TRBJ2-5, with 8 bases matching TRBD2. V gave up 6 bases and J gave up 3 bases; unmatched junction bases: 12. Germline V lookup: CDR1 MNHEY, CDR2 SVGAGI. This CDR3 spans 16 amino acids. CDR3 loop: CASSYTSGGVEETQYF. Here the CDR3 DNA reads TGTGCCAGCAGCTACACCTCCGGGGGGGTAGAAGAGACCCAGTACTTC.

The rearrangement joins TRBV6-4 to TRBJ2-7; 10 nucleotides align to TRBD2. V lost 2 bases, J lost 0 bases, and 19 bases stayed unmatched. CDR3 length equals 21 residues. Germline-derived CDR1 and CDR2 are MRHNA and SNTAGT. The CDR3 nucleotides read TGTGCCAGCAGTGACACCCGCTTGCCAGATGTACTAGCGGGGACCTCCTACGAGCAGTACTTC. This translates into CASSDTRLPDVLAGTSYEQYF.

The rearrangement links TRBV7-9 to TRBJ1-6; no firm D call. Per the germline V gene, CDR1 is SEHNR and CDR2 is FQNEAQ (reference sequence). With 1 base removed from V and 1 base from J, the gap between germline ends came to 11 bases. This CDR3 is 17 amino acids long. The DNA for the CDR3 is TGTGCCAGCAGCTTAGGTCGCGCAGGATCCTATAATTCACCCCTCCACTTT. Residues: CASSLGRAGSYNSPLHF.

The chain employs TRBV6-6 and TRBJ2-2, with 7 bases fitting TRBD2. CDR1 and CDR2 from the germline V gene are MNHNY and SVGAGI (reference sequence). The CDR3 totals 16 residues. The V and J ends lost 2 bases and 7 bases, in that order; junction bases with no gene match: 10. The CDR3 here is CASSYGSAGVVGELFF. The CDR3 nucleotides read TGTGCCAGCAGTTACGGGTCGGCGGGAGTTGTCGGGGAGCTGTTTTTT.

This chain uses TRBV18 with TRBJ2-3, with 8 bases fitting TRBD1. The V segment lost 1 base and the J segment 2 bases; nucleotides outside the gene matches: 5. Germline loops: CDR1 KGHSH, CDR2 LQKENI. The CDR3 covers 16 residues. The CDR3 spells CASSPRNRGYTDTQYF. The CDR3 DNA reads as TGTGCCAGCTCACCACGTAACAGGGGGTACACAGATACGCAGTATTTT. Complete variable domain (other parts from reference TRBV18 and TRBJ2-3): NAGVMQNPRHLVRRRGQEARLRCSPMKGHSHVYWYRQLPEEGLKFMVYLQKENIIDESGMPKERFSAEFPKEGPSILRIQQVVRGDSAAYFCASSPRNRGYTDTQYFGPGTRLTVL.

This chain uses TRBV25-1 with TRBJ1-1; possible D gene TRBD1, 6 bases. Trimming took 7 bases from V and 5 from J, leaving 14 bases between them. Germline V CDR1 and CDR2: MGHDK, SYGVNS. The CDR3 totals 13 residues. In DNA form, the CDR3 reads TGTGCCAGCATCCCCCCGGACAGTACTGAAGCTTTCTTT. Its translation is CASIPPDSTEAFF.

Here the CDR3 reads CASSVTSRTVENIQYF. The CDR3 DNA is TGTGCCAGCAGCGTTACCTCCCGGACAGTCGAGAACATTCAGTACTTC. J is TRBJ2-4 and V is TRBV9; possibly TRBD1 for D (6 bases). The V end lost 2 bases, the J end lost 7 bases, and 19 bases lay between the germline ends. CDR1 and CDR2 (germline): SGDLS, YYNGEE. The CDR3 is 16 amino acids.

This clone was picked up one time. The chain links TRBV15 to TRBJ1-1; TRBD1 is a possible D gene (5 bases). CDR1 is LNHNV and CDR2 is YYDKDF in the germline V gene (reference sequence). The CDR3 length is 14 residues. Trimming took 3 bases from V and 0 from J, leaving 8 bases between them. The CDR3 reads CATSRDIMNTEAFF. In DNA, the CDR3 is TGTGCCACCAGCAGGGACATCATGAACACTGAAGCTTTCTTT.

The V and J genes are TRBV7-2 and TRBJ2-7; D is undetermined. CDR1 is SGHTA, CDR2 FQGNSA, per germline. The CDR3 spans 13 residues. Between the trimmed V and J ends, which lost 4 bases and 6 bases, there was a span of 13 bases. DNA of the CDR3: TGTGCCAGCAGCTCGACAAGGCCCTCCGAGCAGTACTTC. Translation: CASSSTRPSEQYF.

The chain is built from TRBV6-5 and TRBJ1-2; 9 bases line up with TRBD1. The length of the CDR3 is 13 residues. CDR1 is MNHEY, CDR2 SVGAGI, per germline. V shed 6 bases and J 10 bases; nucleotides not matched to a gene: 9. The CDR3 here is CASREGTGIAYTF. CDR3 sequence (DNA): TGTGCCAGCAGGGAGGGGACAGGGATTGCCTACACCTTC.

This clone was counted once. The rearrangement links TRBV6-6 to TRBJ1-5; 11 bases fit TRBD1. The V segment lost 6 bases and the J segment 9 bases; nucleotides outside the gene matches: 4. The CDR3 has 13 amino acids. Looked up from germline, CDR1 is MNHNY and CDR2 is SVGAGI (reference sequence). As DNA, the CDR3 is TGTGCCAGCAGGGGACAGGGGGATCGGCCCCAGCATTTT. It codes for CASRGQGDRPQHF.

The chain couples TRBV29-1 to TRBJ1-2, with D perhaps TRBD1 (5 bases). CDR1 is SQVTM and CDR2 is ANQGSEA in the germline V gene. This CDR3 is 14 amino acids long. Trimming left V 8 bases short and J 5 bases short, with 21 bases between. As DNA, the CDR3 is TGCAGCACCAGAACGACAGAAAGGGCATATGGCTACACCTTC. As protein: CSTRTTERAYGYTF.

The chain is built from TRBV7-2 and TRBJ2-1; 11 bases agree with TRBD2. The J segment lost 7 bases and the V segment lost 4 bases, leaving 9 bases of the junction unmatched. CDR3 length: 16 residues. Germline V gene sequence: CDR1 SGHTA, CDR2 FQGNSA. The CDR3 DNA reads TGTGCCAGCAGCTCGAGATCTAGCGGGGGGTCGAATGAGCAGTTCTTC. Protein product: CASSSRSSGGSNEQFF. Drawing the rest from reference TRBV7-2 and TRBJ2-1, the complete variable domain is GAGVSQSPSNKVTEKGKDVELRCDPISGHTALYWYRQSLGQGLEFLIYFQGNSAPDKSGLPSDRFSAERTGGSVSTLTIQRTQQEDSAVYLCASSSRSSGGSNEQFFGPGTRLTVL.

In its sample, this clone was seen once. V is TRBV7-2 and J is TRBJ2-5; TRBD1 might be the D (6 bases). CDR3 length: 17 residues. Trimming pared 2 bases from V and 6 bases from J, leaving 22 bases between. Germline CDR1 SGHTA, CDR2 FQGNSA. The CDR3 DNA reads TGTGCCAGCAGCTTAATCTTGGGGGCAGGGTTGACGAAGACCCAGTACTTC. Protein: CASSLILGAGLTKTQYF.

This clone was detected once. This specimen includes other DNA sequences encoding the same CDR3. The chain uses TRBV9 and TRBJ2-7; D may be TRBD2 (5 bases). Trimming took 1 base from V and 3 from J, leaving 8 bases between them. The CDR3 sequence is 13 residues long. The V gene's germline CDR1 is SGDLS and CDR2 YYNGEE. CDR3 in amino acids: CASSVSGNYEQYF. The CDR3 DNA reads TGTGCCAGCAGCGTATCGGGGAACTACGAGCAGTACTTC.

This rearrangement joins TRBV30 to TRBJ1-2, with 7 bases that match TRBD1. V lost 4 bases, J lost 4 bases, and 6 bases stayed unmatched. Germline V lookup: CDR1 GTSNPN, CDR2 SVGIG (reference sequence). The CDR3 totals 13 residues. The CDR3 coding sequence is TGTGCCTGGAATAAGGGACAGAGCTATGGCTACACCTTC. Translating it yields CAWNKGQSYGYTF.

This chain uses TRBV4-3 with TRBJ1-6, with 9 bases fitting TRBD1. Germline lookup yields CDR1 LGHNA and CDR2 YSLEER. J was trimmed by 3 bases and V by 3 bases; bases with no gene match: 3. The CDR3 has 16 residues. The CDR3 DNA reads TGCGCCAGCAGCCAGGACAGGGGTGACTATAATTCACCCCTCCACTTT. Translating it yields CASSQDRGDYNSPLHF.

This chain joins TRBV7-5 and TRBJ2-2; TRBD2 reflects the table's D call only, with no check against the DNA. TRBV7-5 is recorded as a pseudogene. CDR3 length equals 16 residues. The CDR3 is CVRSKGTERGSGELFF. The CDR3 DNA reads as TGTGTCAGAAGCAAGGGGACAGAGCGGGGGTCCGGGGAGCTGTTTTTT.

The DNA of the CDR3 is TGTGCCAGCTCACCCGTAGGGGGACGCCCTGAAGCTTTCTTT. This sequence encodes CASSPVGGRPEAFF. This sequence joins TRBV18 and TRBJ1-1, with a tentative D call TRBD1 (6 bases). This CDR3 has 14 residues. Trimming cost V 3 bases and J 6 bases, with 14 bases left between them. CDR1 KGHSH and CDR2 LQKENI come from the germline V gene.

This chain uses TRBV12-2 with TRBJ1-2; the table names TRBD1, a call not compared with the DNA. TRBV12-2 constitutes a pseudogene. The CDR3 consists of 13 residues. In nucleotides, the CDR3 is TGTGCAAGTCGCCAGACAGGCAACTATGGCTACACCTTC. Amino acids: CASRQTGNYGYTF.

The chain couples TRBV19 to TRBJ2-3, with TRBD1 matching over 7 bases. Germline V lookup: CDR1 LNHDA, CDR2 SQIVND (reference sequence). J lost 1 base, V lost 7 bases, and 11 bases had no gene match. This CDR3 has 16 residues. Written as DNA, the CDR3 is TGTGCCAGTACCCCGAGGGGGACAGTCGGCACAGATACGCAGTATTTT. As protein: CASTPRGTVGTDTQYF. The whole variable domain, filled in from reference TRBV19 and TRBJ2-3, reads DGGITQSPKYLFRKEGQNVTLSCEQNLNHDAMYWYRQDPGQGLRLIYYSQIVNDFQKGDIAEGYSVSREKKESFPLTVTSAQKNPTAFYLCASTPRGTVGTDTQYFGPGTRLTVL.

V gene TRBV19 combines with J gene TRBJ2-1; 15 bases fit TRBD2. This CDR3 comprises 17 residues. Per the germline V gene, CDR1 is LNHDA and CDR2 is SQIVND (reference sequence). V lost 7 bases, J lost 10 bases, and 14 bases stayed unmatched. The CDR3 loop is CASTIEPGLAGGGEQFF. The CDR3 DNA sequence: TGTGCCAGTACCATCGAACCGGGACTAGCGGGAGGCGGGGAGCAGTTCTTC. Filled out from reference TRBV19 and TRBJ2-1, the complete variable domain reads DGGITQSPKYLFRKEGQNVTLSCEQNLNHDAMYWYRQDPGQGLRLIYYSQIVNDFQKGDIAEGYSVSREKKESFPLTVTSAQKNPTAFYLCASTIEPGLAGGGEQFFGPGTRLTVL.

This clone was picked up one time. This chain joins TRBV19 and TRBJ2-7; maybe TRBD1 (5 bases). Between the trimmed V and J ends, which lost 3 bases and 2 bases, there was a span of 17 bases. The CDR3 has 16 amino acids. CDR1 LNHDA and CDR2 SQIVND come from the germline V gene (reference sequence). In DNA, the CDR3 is TGTGCCAGTAGTATTGATGGGGCCGTCTCGACCTACGAGCAGTACTTC. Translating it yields CASSIDGAVSTYEQYF.

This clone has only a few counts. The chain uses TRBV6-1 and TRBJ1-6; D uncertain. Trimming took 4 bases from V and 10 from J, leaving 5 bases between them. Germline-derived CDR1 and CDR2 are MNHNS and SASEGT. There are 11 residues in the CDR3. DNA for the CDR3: TGTGCCAGCAGTGTCGTATCACCCCTCCACTTT. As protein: CASSVVSPLHF.